Shown below are 10 T cell receptor beta chains from a single sample sequenced in a study of cytomegalovirus exposure and HLA in healthy donors. The PCR ran on 60 Vbeta and 13 Jbeta primers. The table came from immunoSEQ multiplex PCR; TCRdb's copy has only in-frame clones and leaves some out. The sample gives 30,000 to 45,000 clones, around half of which show up once; 6.2% is in the top ten. Sequences were obtained from PBMCs. The origin of the receptors is a woman aged 40 to 55 in good health and CMV-seropositive.

The rearrangement joins TRBV27 to TRBJ2-3; tentatively, D is TRBD2 (5 bases). Germline values: CDR1 MNHEY, CDR2 SMNVEV (reference sequence). The CDR3 totals 13 residues. Deletions cut 4 bases from V and 5 bases from J, with 10 bases between. CDR3 loop: CASSSVGRDTQYF. The CDR3 DNA follows: TGTGCCAGCAGTTCTGTTGGGAGAGATACGCAGTATTTT.

This clone was seen only a few times. The rearrangement links TRBV7-9 to TRBJ2-1; 12 nucleotides align to TRBD1. CDR3 size: 14 residues. After removal of 7 bases from V and 8 bases from J, the junction contained 6 bases not matched to a gene. Looked up from germline, CDR1 is SEHNR and CDR2 is FQNEAQ (reference sequence). CDR3 region: CASTRDRGPYEQFF. The DNA for the CDR3 is TGTGCCAGCACCCGGGACAGGGGGCCTTATGAGCAGTTCTTC.

This rearrangement joins TRBV7-3 to TRBJ2-7, with a possible D match to TRBD2 (5 bases). The CDR3 has 13 amino acids. Trimming left V 3 bases short and J 6 bases short, with 12 bases between. Germline V gene lookup returns CDR1 SGHTA and CDR2 FQGTGA. CDR3 DNA: TGTGCCAGCAGCTTCTCAGAGGGTGGCGAGCAGTACTTC. Amino acid sequence: CASSFSEGGEQYF.

The V gene is TRBV7-2, the J gene TRBJ2-5; TRBD1 aligns across 8 bases. There are 15 residues in the CDR3. After removal of 6 bases from V and 5 bases from J, the junction contained 11 bases not matched to a gene. CDR1 SGHTA and CDR2 FQGNSA come from the germline V gene. In DNA form, the CDR3 reads TGTGCCAGCAGAAAACAGACAGGGGCGGGCGAGACCCAGTACTTC. This translates into CASRKQTGAGETQYF. The variable domain in full, with the rest retrieved from reference TRBV7-2 and TRBJ2-5, is GAGVSQSPSNKVTEKGKDVELRCDPISGHTALYWYRQSLGQGLEFLIYFQGNSAPDKSGLPSDRFSAERTGGSVSTLTIQRTQQEDSAVYLCASRKQTGAGETQYFGPGTRLLVL.

This chain connects TRBV5-4 to TRBJ2-5; 7 bases are shared with TRBD2. Looked up from germline, CDR1 is SGHNT and CDR2 is YYREEE (reference sequence). V dropped 2 bases and J dropped 4; count of bases not matched to a gene: 8. The CDR3 is 15 amino acids. CDR3 residues: CASSLDSGRGETQYF. The CDR3 DNA reads as TGTGCCAGCAGCTTAGACTCGGGGAGGGGAGAGACCCAGTACTTC. Complete variable domain (other parts from reference TRBV5-4 and TRBJ2-5): ETGVTQSPTHLIKTRGQQVTLRCSSQSGHNTVSWYQQALGQGPQFIFQYYREEENGRGNFPPRFSGLQFPNYSSELNVNALELDDSALYLCASSLDSGRGETQYFGPGTRLLVL.

The CDR3 DNA is TGCGCCAGCAGTGAGTCGATCTTCGGTTTGGAGACCCAGTACTTC. The encoded protein is CASSESIFGLETQYF. This chain joins TRBV10-2 and TRBJ2-5; no clear D. The CDR3 runs 15 residues. Germline CDR1 is WSHSY and CDR2 is SAAADI. The germline V and J ends were trimmed by 0 bases and 5 bases, with 13 bases remaining between them.

Points on this clone: A read error may account for a junction end that differs from germline. The chain couples TRBV4-3 to TRBJ2-3; 7 bases match TRBD2. CDR1 and CDR2 from the germline V gene are LGHNA and YSLEER. The CDR3 covers 14 residues. This chain's CDR3 is CASSPETSTDTQYF. CDR3 nucleotides: TGCGCCAGCAGCCCGGAGACTAGCACCGATACGCAGTATTTT.

V usage is TRBV5-1 and J usage is TRBJ2-2; TRBD1 agrees at 7 bases. Germline values: CDR1 SGHRS, CDR2 YFSETQ. The trim removed 0 bases at V and 6 bases at J, leaving 2 bases unmatched. The CDR3 extends over 14 amino acids. The CDR3 DNA follows: TGCGCCAGCAGCTTGGCCCAGGGGGCCGGGGAGCTGTTTTTT. Protein product: CASSLAQGAGELFF.

This clone has only a few counts. V usage is TRBV2 and J usage is TRBJ1-1; 8 bases are shared with TRBD1. The junction had 11 bases not matched to a gene; V was cut back by 7 bases and J by 4 bases. Germline V gene data show CDR1 as SNHLY and CDR2 as FYNNEI. The CDR3 has 15 residues. CDR3: CASIRQGAIVTEAFF. The CDR3 DNA follows: TGTGCCAGCATTCGTCAGGGGGCGATCGTCACTGAAGCTTTCTTT.

This clone has more than one count but fewer than ten. CDR3 in amino acids: CASSEFGEAFF. CDR3 nucleotide sequence: TGTGCCAGTAGTGAGTTCGGGGAAGCTTTCTTT. The chain uses TRBV19 and TRBJ1-1; D is unclear. The CDR3 consists of 11 residues. Germline assignment: CDR1 LNHDA and CDR2 SQIVND (reference sequence). Between the trimmed V and J ends, which lost 5 bases and 8 bases, there was a span of 9 bases.